The entry below gives a single TCR beta chain sequence along with its context. The data were obtained in a study of blood T cell repertoires in COVID-19. V was pared by 5 bases and J by 4 bases, with 12 bases between. Germline loops: CDR1 MNHEY, CDR2 SMNVEV (reference sequence). The CDR3 is 14 residues long. Per the original methods: Counts of nucleated cells, estimated from reference gene primer amplification, were obtained. Method: immunoSEQ multiplex PCR; TCRdb's copy keeps in-frame clones and lacks some. V and J calls plus clone size are reproduced from that table; the DNA served to infer D and trimming. Here the sample spans about 210,000 clones, around nine tenths being singletons.

The sequenced sample was peripheral blood. This TCR came from a man aged 35 to 55 with acute or convalescent COVID-19. This chain links TRBV27 with TRBJ2-1; the D is unclear. The CDR3 here is CASSTFDKYNEQFF. The CDR3 coding sequence is TGTGCCAGCAGTACCTTCGACAAGTACAATGAGCAGTTCTTC.